The 8 T cell receptor beta chains in this list originate from one sample, sequenced in a study of metastatic and nonmetastatic thyroid tumors (dated by TCRdb to about 2020). No patient had received any treatment before thyroid surgery. The library was obtained by PCR. For sequencing, an Illumina HiSeq 4000 was employed. TCRdb reanalyzed the raw reads on its own, using fastp at Q25 for trimming and MiXCR for clone calling, and kept in-frame beta chains. This sample is represented by about 38,000 clones; 20% to 30% of them were singletons. Together, the top ten hold nearly 10% of the sample. Sequencing was performed on blood. The receptors stem from a female donor with papillary thyroid cancer or a benign thyroid nodule (not recorded which). Some clones in this sample may be carry-over from other donors' samples.

This clone was observed at least ten times. The rearrangement links TRBV3-1 to TRBJ2-7; weak D call: TRBD2 (6 bases). The germline V gene encodes CDR1 LGHDT and CDR2 YNNKEL (reference sequence). The CDR3 is 15 residues long. Trimming took off 1 base at V and 3 bases at J, with 13 bases between the two ends. The CDR3 region has the DNA TGTGCCAGCAGCCAAGCGGGGGACTTAAGCTACGAGCAGTACTTC. Residues: CASSQAGDLSYEQYF.

The chain combines TRBV12-3 or TRBV12-4 with TRBJ1-6, with 8 bases identical to TRBD1. The V and J ends lost 6 bases and 0 bases, in that order; junction bases with no gene match: 7. The CDR3 is 17 amino acids. Here the CDR3 DNA reads TGTGCCAGCAGCCGATGGACAGGGTCCTCCTATAATTCACCCCTCCACTTT. Its protein product is CASSRWTGSSYNSPLHF.

On this clone: It may be a read error: a sequence one base away is much more abundant. CDR3 bases: TGTGCCAGCAGCCCCAGGGGTGAGACAGATATGCAGTATTTT. Translated: CASSPRGETDMQYF. V usage is TRBV4-2 and J usage is TRBJ2-3, with a weak D call TRBD1 (6 bases). This CDR3 has 14 residues. Germline CDR1 LGHNA, CDR2 YNFKEQ.

This clone has a handful of counts. The chain joins TRBV6-1 to TRBJ2-7; a possible D gene is TRBD2 (6 bases). V lost 5 bases and J 2 bases, leaving 19 bases between the germline ends. Germline V CDR1 and CDR2: MNHNS, SASEGT. There are 16 residues in the CDR3. This CDR3 is CASSQPVLAGTYEQYF. In DNA form, the CDR3 reads TGTGCCAGCAGTCAACCGGTACTAGCTGGGACCTACGAGCAGTACTTC.

This clone was seen at least ten times. Other DNA sequences in this sample translate to the same CDR3. The chain uses TRBV4-3 and TRBJ2-3; 9 bases match TRBD2. Germline CDR1 and CDR2: LGHNA and YSLEER. The V and J ends lost 0 bases and 4 bases, in that order; junction bases with no gene match: 2. The CDR3 covers 15 residues. The CDR3 nucleotides read TGCGCCAGCAGCCAAGAGCGGGGGGGCGCAGATACGCAGTATTTT. It codes for CASSQERGGADTQYF.

The chain employs TRBV6-4 and TRBJ1-3, with 9 bases aligning to TRBD1. The CDR3 consists of 18 residues. J lost 5 bases, V lost 5 bases, and 16 bases had no gene match. Germline CDR1 is MRHNA and CDR2 is SNTAGT. As DNA, the CDR3 is TGTGCCAGCAGTTCGTTAACCGGGACAGGGAATCCTAGAAACACCATATATTTT. This sequence encodes CASSSLTGTGNPRNTIYF.

This clone came up a few times. The rearrangement joins TRBV10-3 to TRBJ1-2; D might be TRBD1 (6 bases). Germline CDR1 is ENHRY and CDR2 is SYGVKD. The CDR3 runs to 17 residues. The V end was cut by 0 bases, the J end by 4 bases, with 18 bases between. The CDR3 here is CAISESGEGEVSYGYTF. The DNA for the CDR3 is TGTGCCATCAGTGAGTCCGGGGAGGGGGAAGTGAGCTATGGCTACACCTTC.

J is TRBJ1-6 and V is TRBV30; D is unresolved. V was shortened by 8 bases and J by 14 bases, with 22 bases between the two germline ends. This CDR3 region has 13 residues. Germline V lookup: CDR1 GTSNPN, CDR2 SVGIG (reference sequence). As DNA, the CDR3 is TGTGCCCGGACGACCGGGTGGAGGTCAACCCTCCACTTT. It translates to CARTTGWRSTLHF.